This TCR beta chain emerged from a study of blood T cell repertoires in COVID-19. Trimming left V 3 bases short and J 0 bases short, with 13 bases between. Germline-derived CDR1 and CDR2 are SGHKS and YYEKEE (reference sequence). This CDR3 comprises 16 residues. Only in-frame clones appear in the TCRdb table, and some are missing; sequencing was by immunoSEQ multiplex PCR. The repertoire holds about 84,000 clones, with 83% as singletons. Specimen: peripheral blood. V is TRBV5-5 and J is TRBJ2-1, with D tentatively TRBD1 (6 bases). The source of this sequence is a woman aged 80 or older with acute or convalescent COVID-19. The CDR3 DNA is TGTGCCAGCAGCTCCCTACAGGGTAGCTCCTACAATGAGCAGTTCTTC. It yields the protein CASSSLQGSSYNEQFF.